A single sample gave rise to the 20 T cell receptor beta chains below, sequenced in a study of response to subunit inactivated influenza vaccine. From the RT-PCR reads, TCRdb called clonotypes with MiXCR, one entry per CDR3 protein. The sample lists around 750,000 distinct CDR3 sequences, around 20% occurring once. This specimen was PBMCs from blood, taken 5 days after vaccination. All receptors derive from a man over 45 who received an inactivated influenza vaccine.

This chain connects TRBV25-1 to TRBJ2-5, with 9 positions matching TRBD2. J lost 6 bases, V lost 4 bases, and 15 bases had no gene match. This CDR3 region has 17 residues. Germline loops: CDR1 MGHDK, CDR2 SYGVNS. CDR3 sequence reads: CASSATGLARTLKTQYF. The CDR3 nucleotides read TGTGCCAGCAGTGCCACCGGACTAGCGAGAACCCTAAAGACCCAGTACTTC.

This clonotype was seen only a few times. For the CDR3, the DNA is TGTGCCAGCAGCCCCAGTAGCGGGGGTTCCCCAGATACGCAGTATTTT. This encodes CASSPSSGGSPDTQYF. J is TRBJ2-3 and V is TRBV6-2 or TRBV6-3, with TRBD2 matching over 9 bases. With 6 bases clipped from V and 4 bases from J, the junction kept 11 bases outside the gene matches. CDR3 length equals 16 residues. The V gene's germline CDR1 is MNHEY and CDR2 SVGEGT.

J is TRBJ1-3 and V is TRBV4-2, with D unclear. Germline V CDR1 and CDR2: LGHNA, YNFKEQ. CDR3 size: 13 residues. Trimming took off 6 bases at V and 0 bases at J, with 6 bases between the two ends. CDR3 region: CASRTNSGNTIYF. Here the CDR3 DNA reads TGTGCCAGCAGGACAAACTCTGGAAACACCATATATTTT.

This clonotype showed up just a few times. The rearrangement links TRBV4-2 to TRBJ2-5; 8 bases are shared with TRBD1. J was trimmed by 5 bases and V by 3 bases; bases with no gene match: 8. The germline V gene encodes CDR1 LGHNA and CDR2 YNFKEQ. This CDR3 region has 15 residues. Here the CDR3 reads CASSQYGTGLETQYF. The DNA for the CDR3 is TGTGCCAGCAGCCAGTATGGGACAGGTCTGGAGACCCAGTACTTC.

This chain uses TRBV2 with TRBJ2-5; TRBD2 aligns across 12 bases. The CDR3 extends over 16 amino acids. Trimming took 4 bases from V and 3 from J; bases not matched to a gene: 6. From germline, CDR1 is SNHLY and CDR2 FYNNEI. CDR3 region: CASSGLTSGRKETQYF. The DNA for the CDR3 is TGTGCCAGCAGTGGTTTGACTAGCGGGAGAAAAGAGACCCAGTACTTC.

The rearrangement links TRBV20-1 to TRBJ1-1; the D is unclear. The CDR3 has 11 residues. Per germline, CDR1 DFQATT and CDR2 SNEGSKA (reference sequence). V gave up 6 bases and J gave up 1 base, with 6 bases separating them. CDR3: CSATKNTEAFF. For the CDR3, the DNA is TGCAGTGCAACCAAGAACACTGAAGCTTTCTTT.

The gene calls are TRBV6-1 and TRBJ1-1; no reliable D call. Germline V gene data show CDR1 as MNHNS and CDR2 as SASEGT. CDR3 length: 13 amino acids. Deletions cut 2 bases from V and 5 bases from J, with 9 bases between. CDR3 nucleotides: TGTGCCAGCAGTGAACTTCGGCAAACTGAAGCTTTCTTT. Its protein product is CASSELRQTEAFF.

A remark on this clonotype: One end of the junction varies from germline; a read error may be responsible. The chain is built from TRBV12-3 or TRBV12-4 and TRBJ2-7, with 15 bases aligning to TRBD2. The CDR3 is made up of 15 amino acids. For the CDR3, the DNA is TGTGCCAGCAGAGGACTAGCGGGGGGGTCCCACGAGCTGTACTTC. Its protein is CASRGLAGGSHELYF.

This clonotype was picked up a small number of times. The chain couples TRBV7-3 to TRBJ2-1; D is possibly TRBD1 (7 bases). V dropped 5 bases and J dropped 8 bases, with 16 bases sitting between them. The CDR3 totals 14 residues. Per the germline V gene, CDR1 is SGHTA and CDR2 is FQGTGA. The CDR3, as DNA: TGTGCCAGCAGCAAAAGACAGGGAGGAGATGAGCAGTTCTTC. Protein: CASSKRQGGDEQFF. Looking up the rest from reference TRBV7-3 and TRBJ2-1 gives the full variable domain: GAGVSQTPSNKVTEKGKYVELRCDPISGHTALYWYRQSLGQGPEFLIYFQGTGAADDSGLPNDRFFAVRPEGSVSTLKIQRTERGDSAVYLCASSKRQGGDEQFFGPGTRLTVL.

J is TRBJ2-5 and V is TRBV29-1; 7 bases agree with TRBD1. CDR1 and CDR2 (germline): SQVTM, ANQGSEA. There are 16 residues in the CDR3. J was trimmed by 0 bases and V by 6 bases; bases with no gene match: 13. This chain's CDR3 is CSVASGDRTYQETQYF. CDR3 nucleotides: TGCAGCGTGGCCAGTGGGGACAGAACGTACCAAGAGACCCAGTACTTC.

This clonotype was counted between two and nine times. V usage is TRBV6-2 or TRBV6-3 and J usage is TRBJ2-1; TRBD2 is a possible D gene (5 bases). Germline V gene sequence: CDR1 MNHEY, CDR2 SVGEGT. CDR3 size: 15 residues. Trimming shortened V by 4 bases and J by 3 bases, and 13 bases separated the two germline ends. The CDR3 region is CASSSARTYYNEQFF. DNA for the CDR3: TGTGCCAGCAGTTCCGCCAGGACTTACTACAATGAGCAGTTCTTC.

The genes are TRBV29-1 and TRBJ2-1; 7 bases are a match to TRBD1. The V gene's germline CDR1 is SQVTM and CDR2 ANQGSEA. CDR3 length: 15 residues. The trim removed 5 bases at V and 5 bases at J, leaving 12 bases unmatched. The CDR3 DNA is TGCAGCGTTTATGGACCGGACAGGACAGACAATGAGCAGTTCTTC. This translates into CSVYGPDRTDNEQFF.

V usage is TRBV11-2 and J usage is TRBJ2-5; 8 nucleotides align to TRBD1. V lost 4 bases to trimming and J lost 2 bases; unmatched junction nucleotides: 9. The germline CDR1 and CDR2 sequences are SGHAT and FQNNGV. The CDR3 has 16 amino acids. For the CDR3, the DNA is TGTGCCAGCAGCTCCCGCCGGACAGGGAGGCAAGAGACCCAGTACTTC. It yields the protein CASSSRRTGRQETQYF.

The chain has TRBV7-9 and TRBJ2-1, with 7 bases lining up with TRBD1. Germline lookup yields CDR1 SEHNR and CDR2 FQNEAQ (reference sequence). The CDR3 has 13 amino acids. Trimming removed 5 bases from V and 5 bases from J; junction bases left unmatched: 3. The CDR3 DNA sequence: TGTGCCAGCAGCACGGGACAGAACAATGAGCAGTTCTTC. It yields the protein CASSTGQNNEQFF. The entire variable domain, with the rest obtained from reference TRBV7-9 and TRBJ2-1, is as follows: DTGVSQNPRHKITKRGQNVTFRCDPISEHNRLYWYRQTLGQGPEFLTYFQNEAQLEKSRLLSDRFSAERPKGSFSTLEIQRTEQGDSAMYLCASSTGQNNEQFFGPGTRLTVL.

This clonotype has more than one count but fewer than ten. The chain combines TRBV20-1 with TRBJ2-6, with D tentatively TRBD1 (5 bases). Per the germline V gene, CDR1 is DFQATT and CDR2 is SNEGSKA (reference sequence). This CDR3 contains 16 residues. Trimming cost V 3 bases and J 0 bases, with 12 bases left between them. The chain's CDR3 is CSASLGASSGANVLTF. Here the CDR3 DNA reads TGCAGTGCTAGTCTAGGGGCTAGCTCTGGGGCCAACGTCCTGACTTTC.

The sample holds a few counts of this clonotype. The V call is TRBV12-3 or TRBV12-4, the J call TRBJ2-1, with a tentative D call TRBD2 (5 bases). The CDR3 length is 15 residues. V was shortened by 6 bases and J by 0 bases, with 12 bases between the two germline ends. CDR3 protein: CASSRGGDSYNEQFF. The CDR3 region has the DNA TGTGCCAGCAGCCGGGGTGGGGACTCCTACAATGAGCAGTTCTTC.

The chain couples TRBV12-5 to TRBJ1-1, with D perhaps TRBD1 (6 bases). CDR1 is LGHNT and CDR2 is FRNRAP in the germline V gene. The CDR3 has 17 residues. The germline V and J ends were trimmed by 4 bases and 3 bases, with 21 bases remaining between them. The CDR3 region is CASGSFTSPGAHTEAFF. CDR3 sequence (DNA): TGTGCTAGTGGTTCATTCACCTCTCCGGGGGCACACACTGAAGCTTTCTTT.

This clonotype was seen only a few times. V gene TRBV20-1 combines with J gene TRBJ1-2; D gene uncertain. CDR3 size: 12 residues. CDR1 and CDR2 (germline): DFQATT, SNEGSKA (reference sequence). Trimming shortened V by 5 bases and J by 8 bases, and 15 bases separated the two germline ends. CDR3 protein: CSAARNEYGYTF. For the CDR3, the DNA is TGCAGTGCTGCACGAAACGAGTACGGCTACACCTTC.

The rearrangement uses TRBV12-3 or TRBV12-4 and TRBJ2-2; 10 bases match TRBD2. The CDR3 has 15 residues. Losses at the gene ends were 6 bases for V and 6 bases for J; bases not matched to a gene: 7. This CDR3 is CASRRSGGAAGELFF. Written as DNA, the CDR3 is TGTGCCAGCAGACGCAGCGGGGGGGCTGCCGGGGAGCTGTTTTTT.

This clonotype was counted a few times. This chain connects TRBV10-3 to TRBJ1-1; D remains unclear. Trimming left V 6 bases short and J 10 bases short, with 18 bases between. The CDR3 spans 13 residues. Germline CDR1 ENHRY, CDR2 SYGVKD. CDR3 protein: CAIRIDREVGAFF. For the CDR3, the DNA is TGTGCCATCAGAATAGACCGGGAGGTGGGAGCTTTCTTT.